A selection of T cell receptor beta chains follows, all from one sample in a study of early T cells in non-severe SARS-CoV-2 infection. One entry per CDR3 protein, called by TCRdb with MiXCR from the 5' RACE reads. The profile shows about 76,000 distinct CDR3 sequences, about 11% of them singletons. Sequencing was carried out using whole blood. These receptors all stem from an adult who was a healthcare worker with PCR-confirmed SARS-CoV-2 infection or an uninfected control (not recorded which). Both conserved end residues are part of each CDR3. D genes are given only for firm matches. Not every row has a clone size; where given, it reads once, few, many or a size class.

>NA|TRBJ1-1|many|TRBV4-3
TGCGCCAGCAGCCACCGCGACAGAAACACTGAAGCTTTCTTT
CASSHRDRNTEAFF
>NA|TRBJ1-6|few|TRBV2
TGTGCCAGCAGTGAAGCGTCATCACCCCTCCACTTT
CASSEASSPLHF
>NA|TRBJ2-3|few|TRBV5-6
TGTGCCAGCAGCTTGGTGGCAGGCAATACGCAGTATTTT
CASSLVAGNTQYF
>NA|TRBJ1-1|many|TRBV6-1
TGTGCCAGCAGTGAGCTAGGAGGAGCTTTCTTT
CASSELGGAFF
>NA|TRBJ2-7|few|TRBV27
TGTGCCAGCAGTTTAGCAATGTCAGGTTCCGAGCAGTACTTC
CASSLAMSGSEQYF
>TRBD1|TRBJ1-2|many|TRBV7-2
TGTGCCAGCAGCCCAGACAGGGGCCCCTATGGCTACACCTTC
CASSPDRGPYGYTF
>NA|TRBJ2-3|NA|TRBV7-2
TGTGCCAGCAGCCCTTACATTGAAGATACGCAGTATTTT
CASSPYIEDTQYF
>TRBD1|TRBJ2-4|NA|TRBV7-6
TGTGCCAGCAGCTTAGATACAGGGGTGGGGGAAAACATTCAGTACTTC
CASSLDTGVGENIQYF
>NA|TRBJ1-5|many|TRBV7-9
TGTGCCAGCAGCTCCGCGACTTCGTTCTATCAGCCCCAGCATTTT
CASSSATSFYQPQHF
>TRBD2|TRBJ2-3|many|TRBV4-3
TGCGCCAGCAGCAGGGAGGGACTACCAGGATATACGCAGTATTTT
CASSREGLPGYTQYF
>NA|TRBJ1-4|NA|TRBV7-9
TGTGCCAGCAGCGCAGACCCAACTAATGAAAAACTGTTTTTT
CASSADPTNEKLFF
>TRBD1|TRBJ2-7|many|TRBV6-5
TGTGCCAGCAGTCAAAGACCAGGGGGACGTGGCGAGCAGTACTTC
CASSQRPGGRGEQYF
>NA|TRBJ2-5|NA|TRBV29-1
TGCAGCGTTGTGGCCCTTGAGACCCAGTACTTC
CSVVALETQYF
>NA|TRBJ2-3|medium-sized|TRBV15
TGTGCCACCAGCATGTGGCTAGCGCTCACAGATACGCAGTATTTT
CATSMWLALTDTQYF
>NA|TRBJ1-1|NA|TRBV7-2
TGTGCCAGCAGCTTCCTGAGCACTGAAGCTTTCTTT
CASSFLSTEAFF
>NA|TRBJ1-2|few|TRBV12-3/TRBV12-4
TGTGCCAGCAGTTCGGAGGGGATCTATGGCTACACCTTC
CASSSEGIYGYTF
>NA|TRBJ2-2|NA|TRBV19
TGTGCCAGTAGTACAGGGGGAGGCGGGGAGCTGTTTTTT
CASSTGGGGELFF
>NA|TRBJ2-2|few|TRBV19
TGTGCCAGTAGTATGGTCGGGGAGCTGTTTTTT
CASSMVGELFF
>NA|TRBJ2-3|NA|TRBV6-6
TGTGCCAGCAGTCGAATAGATACGCAGTATTTT
CASSRIDTQYF
>TRBD1|TRBJ1-5|NA|TRBV5-1
TGCGCCAGCAGCTACGGGACAGGGGGACAGCCCCAGCATTTT
CASSYGTGGQPQHF
>TRBD1|TRBJ2-1|many|TRBV29-1
TGCAGCGTCCTCCTTGGGCGACAGGGCTCCAATGAGCAGTTCTTC
CSVLLGRQGSNEQFF
>TRBD2|TRBJ2-5|many|TRBV4-3
TGCGCCAGCAGCCAAGAGCGGGGGGGCCAAGAGACCCAGTACTTC
CASSQERGGQETQYF
>TRBD2|TRBJ2-4|NA|TRBV6-2/TRBV6-3
TGTGCCAGCAGTTCCAGCGGGGGGGCATTGAACATTCAGTACTTC
CASSSSGGALNIQYF
>NA|TRBJ2-1|NA|TRBV5-4
TGTGCCAGCAGCTCCAAAGGGGGGCCAAACAATGAGCAGTTCTTC
CASSSKGGPNNEQFF
>TRBD1|TRBJ1-5|few|TRBV24-1
TGTGCCACCAGGAGGGGGCCGGGGCAGCCCCAGCATTTT
CATRRGPGQPQHF
>TRBD2|TRBJ2-3|many|TRBV5-1
TGCGCCAGCAGCTTGGGAGGTAGCGGGTTCACAGATACGCAGTATTTT
CASSLGGSGFTDTQYF
>NA|TRBJ1-5|many|TRBV7-2
TGTGCCAGCAGCTTAGACAGGGGCAATCAGCCCCAGCATTTT
CASSLDRGNQPQHF
>TRBD2|TRBJ2-1|many|TRBV9
TGTGCCAGCAGCGTAGGGGCTAGCGGGGCGAGCTCCTACAATGAGCAGTTCTTC
CASSVGASGASSYNEQFF
>NA|TRBJ2-1|few|TRBV29-1
TGCAGCGTTGAAGGCCCTGGACATAACAATGAGCAGTTCTTC
CSVEGPGHNNEQFF
>TRBD2|TRBJ2-1|few|TRBV11-1
TGTGCCAGCAGCCCTACATGGGGGGGTGACAATGAGCAGTTCTTC
CASSPTWGGDNEQFF
>NA|TRBJ2-1|NA|TRBV27
TGTGCCAGCGGATTCAGCTCCTACAATGAGCAGTTCTTC
CASGFSSYNEQFF
>NA|TRBJ2-3|many|TRBV13
TGTGCCAGCAGCCACCGGACGAGCACAGATACGCAGTATTTT
CASSHRTSTDTQYF
>NA|TRBJ1-3|NA|TRBV2
TGTGCCAGCAGTGAAGTGCAGAGGCGCGGAAACACCATATATTTT
CASSEVQRRGNTIYF
>NA|TRBJ1-6|many|TRBV7-2
TGTGCCAGCAGCTTAATCGGGGGGCTGCCACCCCTCCACTTT
CASSLIGGLPPLHF
>NA|TRBJ2-3|many|TRBV6-5
TGTGCCAGCAGACAAGACGGTACAGATACGCAGTATTTT
CASRQDGTDTQYF
>NA|TRBJ2-1|once|TRBV6-6
TGTGCCAGCAGCTTCCACAATGAGCAGTTCTTC
CASSFHNEQFF
>NA|TRBJ1-1|many|TRBV9
TGTGCCAGCAGCTGGTCCCCCGAGACTGAAGCTTTCTTT
CASSWSPETEAFF
>NA|TRBJ1-1|few|TRBV20-1
TGCAGTGCTAGTAGGCAGGGACGGACTGAAGCTTTCTTT
CSASRQGRTEAFF
>TRBD2|TRBJ2-5|NA|TRBV12-3/TRBV12-4
TGTGCCAGCAGTCCAGGGACTAGACAAGAGACCCAGTACTTC
CASSPGTRQETQYF
>NA|TRBJ2-2|few|TRBV20-1
TGCAGTGCCGCAGGGGCAGCCAACACCGGGGAGCTGTTTTTT
CSAAGAANTGELFF
>TRBD2|TRBJ2-1|NA|TRBV4-3
TGCGCCAGCAGCCAAGAAGGTCCTCAAGCGGGGGGAGTCTCCTACAATGAGCAGTTCTTC
CASSQEGPQAGGVSYNEQFF
>NA|TRBJ2-7|few|TRBV29-1
TGCAGCGTCTCGATCGCGGCCCTCTCCTACGAGCAGTACTTC
CSVSIAALSYEQYF
>NA|TRBJ2-3|few|TRBV2
TGTGCCAGCAGTGACCCCACAAGGAGCACAGATACGCAGTATTTT
CASSDPTRSTDTQYF
>TRBD1|TRBJ1-2|few|TRBV6-2/TRBV6-3
TGTGCCAGCAGTTACCGGGACAGGGGTGACTATGGCTACACCTTC
CASSYRDRGDYGYTF
>TRBD2|TRBJ2-1|many|TRBV7-6
TGTGCCAGCAGCTTACTCCTAGCGGGCAATGAGCAGTTCTTC
CASSLLLAGNEQFF
>NA|TRBJ2-7|many|TRBV11-2
TGTGCCAGCAGCTTAGATAGGCAGGGCCGTACAGTCTTC
CASSLDRQGRTVF
>NA|TRBJ2-1|many|TRBV7-8
TGTGCCAGCAGCTCCCCGAGGACGGGGGCTTCCTACAATGAGCAGTTCTTC
CASSSPRTGASYNEQFF
>TRBD2|TRBJ2-3|many|TRBV6-4
TGTGCCAGCAGTGGTAGCGGGGGGGCCACAGATACGCAGTATTTT
CASSGSGGATDTQYF
>NA|TRBJ2-7|many|TRBV6-6
TGTGCCAGCAGTTACCGGACAACCTACGAGCAGTACTTC
CASSYRTTYEQYF